This TCR beta chain comes out of a study of T-cell memory formation after mild COVID-19 (dated by TCRdb to the early 2020s). Notes on the research overall: Most TCR sequence clusters were specific to one of the two donors. In two donors, T-cell clones that expanded and contracted after mild COVID-19 were tracked by sequencing TCRalpha and TCRbeta repertoires over time. The cohort was made up of two young adult volunteers, one female and one male, who were previously healthy. The paper as a whole reports these results and caveats: Only two mild cases were covered in the study, and larger cohorts including severe cases with pre-infection samples were considered necessary. From day 15 to 85, contracting clones showed balanced CD4/CD8 phenotypes, whereas a second wave of clones that expanded from day 15 to 37 leaned towards CD4+. Contracting CD4+ clones were found mainly in CM and EM memory subsets, while CD8+ clones were enriched in EMRA. Whether the second-wave clones peaking on day 37 were SARS-CoV-2 specific was not confirmed. Some responding clones were detected in pre-infection memory, suggesting pre-existing cross-reactive memory T cells joined the SARS-CoV-2 response.

CDR1 and CDR2, per the germline V gene, are KGHDR and SFDVKD. Deletion took 3 bases off V and 4 bases off J, with a span of 13 bases between the germline ends. The CDR3 holds 15 amino acids from the cysteine to the phenylalanine. CDR3 DNA only is kept here, 45 bases in frame from base 1. In the case of this clonotype: The antigen it binds to is not known. Per-nucleotide qualities are absent, and no much larger clonotype sits a single base away.

Ficoll-Paque density gradient centrifugation was the method used to isolate PBMCs. The data were produced on an Illumina NovaSeq 6000. cDNA libraries for TCRalpha and TCRbeta were prepared by 5'RACE using constant-segment primers, with sample barcodes and unique molecular identifiers added. RNA was extracted from every sample with Trizol reagent. Amplification of the libraries took two PCR steps, and the second step added a second sample barcode plus Illumina TruSeq adapters. Sequencing of the libraries was done on an Illumina NovaSeq, producing 2 x 150 bp paired-end reads. The study's processing was this. The reads were demultiplexed and collapsed into UMI-guided consensus sequences using migec v1.2.7. With mixcr v2.1.11, UMI consensuses were aligned to TRA and TRB V and J templates and assembled into clonotypes. Expanded or contracted clonotypes were those called significant by both edgeR and NoisET, with noise models trained on biological replicates. For edgeR calls, the cutoffs were a false discovery rate-adjusted p below 0.01 and a log2 fold-change threshold of 1. As an exploratory analysis of dynamics, PCA with hierarchical clustering was applied to max-normalized trajectories of the 1000 most abundant clonotypes. Separately sequenced CD4+ and CD8+ repertoires were used to assign a CD4 or CD8 phenotype to each responding clone. TCRdb cleaned the public reads at Q25 with fastp, built clones with MiXCR and kept in-frame beta chains. Entries that share a CDR3 protein sequence are merged under the most common genes and DNA. The V and J calls and clone size are TCRdb's, not the authors'. For this sample there are 300,000 to 350,000 distinct CDR3 sequences; approximately 19% appear just once. Around 21% of the sample is in the top ten clones.

This sequence originates from a man aged 18 to 29 who had mild COVID-19 (a few samples of this study predate the infection). The sample titles of this study are shuffled in the database, so cell type and time point are left out; the donor was told from shared clones. Material: PBMCs or a T cell subset sorted from them (not recorded which). Recombination joined TRBV24-1 with TRBJ2-3; the D region possibly corresponds to TRBD2 (6 bases align). In nucleotides, the sequence is TGTGCCACCAGTGATGCTAGCGAAGCCCCAGATACGCAGTATTTT. It specifies CATSDASEAPDTQYF.